This T cell receptor beta chain was identified during a study of T cells in Graves' hyperthyroidism and ophthalmopathy. Template material for amplifying TCR beta CDR3 regions consisted of RNA transcripts. The HTBI primer set was used in a first-round RT-PCR of the TCR CDR3. TCRdb processed the multiplex PCR reads anew with MiXCR; each CDR3 protein has one entry. The sample yields 300,000 to 450,000 distinct CDR3 sequences, approximately 15% seen once. Among the patients, aged 18 to 65, hyperthyroidism was newly diagnosed and had lasted under 2 months. PBMCs were derived from approximately 10 ml fresh peripheral blood. This clonotype was observed many times. The V gene end was trimmed by 4 bases and the J gene end by 6 bases; junction bases not matched to a gene: 6. This CDR3 comprises 15 residues. From germline, CDR1 is SGHNT and CDR2 YENEEA.

The V call is TRBV11-3, the J call TRBJ2-2; 9 bases are shared with TRBD1. This TCR was recovered from a woman aged 55-70 years with Graves' hyperthyroidism. The sample comprised blood. The CDR3 region is CASSSAGTGPGELFF. CDR3 coding DNA: TGTGCCAGCAGCTCCGCGGGGACAGGGCCCGGGGAGCTGTTTTTT. The full variable domain, its missing parts supplied by reference TRBV11-3 and TRBJ2-2, is EAGVVQSPRYKIIEKKQPVAFWCNPISGHNTLYWYLQNLGQGPELLIRYENEEAVDDSQLPKDRFSAERLKGVDSTLKIQPAELGDSAVYLCASSSAGTGPGELFFGEGSRLTVL.